One T cell receptor (beta chain) is described in this entry. The antigen is not known. The data stem from a study of blood T cells in healthy people across ages. Study-wide points: The study found TCR beta diversity correlated strongly with naive T cell percentage.

Through a sample-barcoded 5' primer and a J-beta primer mix, a second PCR was run for roughly 7 to 11 cycles. Using its own MiXCR run on the 5' RACE reads, TCRdb lists one record per CDR3 protein. This sample yields some 800,000 distinct CDR3 sequences, of which around 25% are seen a single time; around 3.6% belongs to the top ten. These data also featured in a second study, about T cells of mothers and their children. That report adds: Thymic selection molds TCR recombination output in much the same way for related pairs as for unrelated pairs. Related mother-child pairs showed slightly, non-significantly higher overlap than unrelated pairs.

The sequencing sample was made of blood. This TCR was recovered from a boy between 5 and 17 years old in good health.

The CDR3 loop reads CASSQPAAEQFF. CDR3 nucleotide sequence: TGCGCCAGCAGCCAGCCCGCGGCTGAGCAGTTCTTC. The V call is TRBV5-1, the J call TRBJ2-5, with D uncertain. The closer fit of TRBJ2-1 to the DNA end suggests the J call may be wrong. The CDR3 length is 12 residues. Germline values: CDR1 SGHRS, CDR2 YFSETQ.